The sequence of this TCR beta chain was determined in a study of blood T cells in healthy people across ages. Whole-study findings and limits: Age brought a roughly linear fall in TCR beta diversity measured per million T cells. Unsorted PBMCs blocked a conclusive comparison of naive and antigen-experienced cells.

CDR3 length equals 18 residues. CDR1 and CDR2 (germline): SGHRS, YFSETQ. Primers used in a second PCR of about 7 to 11 cycles were a sample-barcoded 5' primer and a J-beta primer mix. TCRdb used MiXCR to reprocess the 5' RACE reads, holding one entry per CDR3 protein. The sample records approximately 780,000 distinct CDR3 sequences, roughly 25% being singletons. On this clonotype: Its antigen is unknown.

This sample also appeared in a second study, on T cells of mothers and their children.

The chain carries TRBV5-1 and TRBJ2-5, with TRBD2 matching over 7 bases. The DNA end lines up better with TRBJ2-1; the J call may be wrong. The sequenced sample consisted of blood. This sequence was found in a boy younger than 18 in good health. The CDR3, as DNA: TGCGCCAGCAGCTTGGAATTTAAGCGGGGCGTTACTTACAATGAGCAGTTCTTC. Amino acids: CASSLEFKRGVTYNEQFF.